This T cell receptor (beta chain) was found in a study of shared clonotypes between healthy human individuals. General study findings and limits: Compared with memory subsets, naive subsets generally had larger estimated richness.

Those who donated were healthy HIV-negative adults, with no recent acute infections or vaccinations reported. V was pared by 2 bases and J by 2 bases, with 9 bases of the junction left unmatched. CDR3 length equals 17 residues. The germline V gene encodes CDR1 KGHSH and CDR2 LQKENI. Generated by immunoSEQ multiplex PCR, the TCRdb table keeps only in-frame clones and is missing some. The sample consists of more than 1,200,000 clones, about 98.5% of them appearing once. Comments on this clone: The target antigen is unknown.

Sequencing was performed on naive CD4+ T cells sorted from blood. The subset: CD45RA+ positively selected. The clonotype was recovered from a man younger than 40 in good health. V is TRBV18 and J is TRBJ2-7; 10 nucleotides align to TRBD2. The CDR3 DNA reads as TGTGCCAGCTCACCATTGGCTAGCGGGAGTATAGCCTACGAGCAGTACTTC. Its protein product is CASSPLASGSIAYEQYF.